This TCR beta chain came from a study of T cell responses to AZD1222 COVID-19 vaccine. Study-wide findings and caveats: Reports indicate that nearly half of spike-specific TCRs are directed at unmutated variant regions. Spike-specific TCR breadth and depth were elevated following two AZD1222 doses. Clonal diversity was possibly underestimated, and white British individuals and females predominated among donors. Repertoires were collected only later (after the peak T cell response had occurred).

Turning to this clone: Its cognate antigen is unknown.

The CDR3 is 13 amino acids. Germline V CDR1 and CDR2: SNHLY, FYNNEI. Trimming took off 7 bases at V and 0 bases at J, with 10 bases between the two ends. The method was immunoSEQ multiplex PCR; TCRdb's version includes in-frame clones alone and lacks a portion of them. The table shows 25,000 to 35,000 clones, with around 80% occurring only once. The sequence came from an adult in good health. The rearrangement links TRBV2 to TRBJ2-7, with a possible D match to TRBD2 (6 bases). The sequenced sample was peripheral blood, obtained on day 0 of AZD1222 vaccination. The CDR3 bases are TGTGCCAGCAACGGGGACTTCTCCTACGAGCAGTACTTC. Translation: CASNGDFSYEQYF.